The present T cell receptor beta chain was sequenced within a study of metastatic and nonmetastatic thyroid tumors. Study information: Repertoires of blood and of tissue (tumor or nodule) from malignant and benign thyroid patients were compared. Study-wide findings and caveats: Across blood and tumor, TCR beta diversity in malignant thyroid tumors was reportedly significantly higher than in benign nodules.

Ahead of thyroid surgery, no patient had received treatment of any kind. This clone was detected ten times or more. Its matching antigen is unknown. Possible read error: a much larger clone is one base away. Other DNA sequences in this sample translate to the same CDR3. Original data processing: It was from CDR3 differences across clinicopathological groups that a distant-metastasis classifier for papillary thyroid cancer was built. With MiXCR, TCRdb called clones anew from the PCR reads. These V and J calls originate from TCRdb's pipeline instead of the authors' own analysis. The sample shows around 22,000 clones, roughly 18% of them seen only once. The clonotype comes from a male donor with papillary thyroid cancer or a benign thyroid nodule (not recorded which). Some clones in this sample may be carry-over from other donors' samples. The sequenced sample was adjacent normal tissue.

In DNA form, the CDR3 reads TGTGCCAGCAGCGGGACCCTAAGCTCTGGAAACACCATATATTTT. Amino acid sequence: CASSGTLSSGNTIYF. This chain uses TRBV9 with TRBJ1-3; no definite D call. Per germline, CDR1 SGDLS and CDR2 YYNGEE. Trimming cost V 3 bases and J 0 bases, with 10 bases left between them. The CDR3 contains 15 residues.